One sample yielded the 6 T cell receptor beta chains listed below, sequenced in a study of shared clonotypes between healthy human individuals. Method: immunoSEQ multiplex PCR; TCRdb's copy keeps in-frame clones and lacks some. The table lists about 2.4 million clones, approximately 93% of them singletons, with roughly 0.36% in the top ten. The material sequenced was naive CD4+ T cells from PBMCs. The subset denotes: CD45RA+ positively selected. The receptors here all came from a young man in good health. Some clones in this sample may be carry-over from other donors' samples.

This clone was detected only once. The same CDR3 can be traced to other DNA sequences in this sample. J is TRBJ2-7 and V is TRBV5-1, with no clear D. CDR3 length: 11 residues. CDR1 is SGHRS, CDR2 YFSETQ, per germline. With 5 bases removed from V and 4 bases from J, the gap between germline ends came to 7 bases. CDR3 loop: CASSFAYEQYF. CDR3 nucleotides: TGCGCCAGCAGTTTCGCTTACGAGCAGTACTTC.

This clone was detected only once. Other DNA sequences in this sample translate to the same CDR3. The chain's CDR3 is CASSPTSGAYNEQFF. CDR3 sequence (DNA): TGTGCCAGCAGCCCGACTAGCGGGGCTTACAATGAGCAGTTCTTC. The rearrangement joins TRBV9 to TRBJ2-1, with 11 bases that match TRBD2. V was pared by 4 bases and J by 4 bases, with 4 bases of the junction left unmatched. Germline CDR1 reads SGDLS; CDR2 reads YYNGEE. This CDR3 is built from 15 residues.

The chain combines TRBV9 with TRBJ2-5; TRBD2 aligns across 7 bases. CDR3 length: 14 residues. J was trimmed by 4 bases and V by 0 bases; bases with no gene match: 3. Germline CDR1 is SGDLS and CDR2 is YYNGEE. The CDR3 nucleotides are TGTGCCAGCAGCGTAGGGCTAGCGGCAGAGACCCAGTACTTC. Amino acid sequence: CASSVGLAAETQYF.

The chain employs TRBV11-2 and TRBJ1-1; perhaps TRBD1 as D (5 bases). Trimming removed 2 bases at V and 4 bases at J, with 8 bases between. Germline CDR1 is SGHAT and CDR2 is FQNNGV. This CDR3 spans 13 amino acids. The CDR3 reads CASSLPGPTEAFF. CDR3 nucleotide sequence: TGTGCCAGCAGCTTACCGGGACCCACTGAAGCTTTCTTT.

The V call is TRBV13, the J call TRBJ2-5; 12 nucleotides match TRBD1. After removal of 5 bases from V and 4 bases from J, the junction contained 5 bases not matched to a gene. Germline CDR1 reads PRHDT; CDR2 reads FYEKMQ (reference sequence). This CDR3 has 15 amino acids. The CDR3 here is CASSPGDRGRETQYF. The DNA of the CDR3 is TGTGCCAGCAGCCCAGGGGACAGGGGGCGAGAGACCCAGTACTTC.

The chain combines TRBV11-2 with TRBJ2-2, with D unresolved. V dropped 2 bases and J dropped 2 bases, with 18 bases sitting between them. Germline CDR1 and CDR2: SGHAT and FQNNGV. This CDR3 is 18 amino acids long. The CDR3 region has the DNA TGTGCCAGCAGCTTAAGTTGGTATAGTGGTTTTAACACCGGGGAGCTGTTTTTT. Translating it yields CASSLSWYSGFNTGELFF.